The entry below gives a single T cell receptor beta chain sequence along with its context. Its specific antigen is unknown. There are no base qualities to consult, and no much larger clone falls within one base. This sample is part of a study of OX40 agonist ivuxolimab in advanced cancers. In the study overall: The costimulatory receptor OX40 (CD134) was targeted by ivuxolimab, a fully human IgG2 agonistic monoclonal antibody. Intravenous ivuxolimab was administered to patients every 2 weeks at six dose levels: 0.01, 0.1, 0.3, 1.5, 3 and 10 mg/kg. Among the 50 to 55 dose-escalation patients, about 20 had hepatocellular carcinoma, around 15 melanoma, 9 renal cell carcinoma and 9 head and neck cancer. In the dose-escalation cohort, 82.7% of patients were male, and the mean age was 60 years with a range of about 20 to 90. Prior anti-PD-1, anti-PD-L1 or anti-CTLA-4 therapy was permitted, and checkpoint inhibitors had been received by 40% to 50% of dose-escalation patients. Partial responses occurred in three dose-escalation patients, of whom one had hepatocellular carcinoma and two had cutaneous melanoma. The point of sequencing TCRbeta in the periphery was to test whether ivuxolimab changed TCR sequence diversity and drove clonal T-cell expansion. The paper describes the monotherapy dose-escalation part (N of about 50 patients) of the phase I trial of ivuxolimab.

Ends trimmed: V by 3 bases, J by 9 bases; bases unmatched to a gene: 3. CDR1 SGHTA and CDR2 FQGNSA are derived from the germline V gene. Its CDR3 holds 13 amino acids, cysteine through phenylalanine. Only the CDR3 part of the read is kept: 39 bases, read in frame from the first base. Patients with autoimmune disease history or receiving systemic immunosuppression were excluded from the trial. Peripheral blood for TCR sequencing was collected from all dose cohorts at baseline, on cycle 4 day 1, and on cycle 7 day 1. Samples came from an open-label, multicenter, first-in-human phase I dose-escalation trial of ivuxolimab. Adults with locally advanced or metastatic melanoma, renal cell carcinoma, hepatocellular carcinoma or head and neck squamous cell carcinoma were enrolled in the trial. Before TCR sequencing, CD4+ T cells and CD8+ T cells from peripheral blood were sorted into separate populations.

What the authors observed across the whole study: At doses of 0.1 to 3.0 mg/kg, clonal expansion of both CD4+ and CD8+ T cells in blood was seen between baseline and week 6. Low levels of normalized T-cell clonal expansion were also seen in some patients who did not respond. Antigen specificity was not determined for the clonally expanded peripheral T cells. After ivuxolimab, CD8+ T cells had more expanded clones than CD4+ T cells on average. In the 0.1-3.0 mg/kg groups, partial responders had among the lowest normalized peripheral clonal expansion, particularly in CD8+ T cells.

To sequence the TCRbeta CDR3 region, genomic DNA was isolated from the sorted cells. The immunoSEQ Assay was used for sequencing of TCRbeta CDR3 regions. Not all clones reach the TCRdb copy of this immuneACCESS table, which keeps in-frame sequences only. Checked studies attribute under half of the gap to unresolved V genes and leave the rest unexplained. In all, the sample holds over 60,000 clones, and about 86% of those were seen once. The ten largest make up 0.86% of the sample. The sequences come from CD4+ or CD8+ T cells sorted from blood, collected in a trial of the OX40 agonist ivuxolimab. Recombination linked TRBV7-2 to TRBJ2-1, with 9 bases in between that match TRBD2. The TCR originated in an adult with an advanced solid tumor such as melanoma, head and neck, liver or kidney cancer. The CDR3 region: CASSFSGRGEQFF. The nucleotide sequence is given as TGTGCCAGCAGCTTTAGCGGGAGAGGTGAGCAGTTCTTC.